A selection of T cell receptor beta chains follows, all from one sample in a study of control samples from healthy donors and cancer patients. Clones were read by immunoSEQ multiplex PCR, and TCRdb kept only the in-frame ones, dropping some. The data hold 55,000 to 75,000 clones, with more than 70% observed a single time. The specimen was PBMCs. The origin of the receptors is a woman between 50 and 59 years old with head and neck cancer. Both conserved end residues are part of each CDR3. The order of the fields is V gene, clone size, CDR3 length, J gene, D gene, CDR3 DNA, CDR3 protein. D genes are given only for firm matches. Some rows mark clone size as missing; the rest say once, few, many or name a class of expanded clone.

V: TRBV19
size: NA
length: 13
J: TRBJ1-1
D: NA
DNA: TGTGCCAGTAGAGGTGCCCCGCGGACTGAAGCTTTCTTT
CDR3: CASRGAPRTEAFF

V: TRBV9
size: NA
length: 15
J: TRBJ2-5
D: NA
DNA: TGTGCCAGCAGCGTAGCCCTGTCCAGCCAAGAGACCCAGTACTTC
CDR3: CASSVALSSQETQYF

V: TRBV18
size: NA
length: 14
J: TRBJ1-2
D: NA
DNA: TGTGCCAGCTCACCCGGCCCGGGGGACTATGGCTACACCTTC
CDR3: CASSPGPGDYGYTF

V: TRBV6-5
size: NA
length: 14
J: TRBJ1-2
D: NA
DNA: TGTGCCACCTCCCGGGGGGATTTTAACTATGGCTACACCTTC
CDR3: CATSRGDFNYGYTF

V: TRBV3-1/TRBV3-2
size: once
length: 16
J: TRBJ2-3
D: TRBD2
DNA: TGTGCCAGCAGCCCCACAGCGGGGGCAAGCACAGATACGCAGTATTTT
CDR3: CASSPTAGASTDTQYF

V: TRBV9
size: NA
length: 14
J: TRBJ2-1
D: NA
DNA: TGTGCCAGCAGCGGACAAACAGTGTACAATGAGCAGTTCTTC
CDR3: CASSGQTVYNEQFF

V: TRBV27
size: NA
length: 19
J: TRBJ2-1
D: TRBD2
DNA: TGTGCCAGCAGTCCCCCGCAACGACTAGCGGCCCTCCGGTGGGATGAGCAGTTCTTC
CDR3: CASSPPQRLAALRWDEQFF

V: TRBV2
size: NA
length: 17
J: TRBJ2-1
D: TRBD2
DNA: TGTGCCAGCAGTGGCCGTCAGGGAGGGGCCCTCTACAATGAGCAGTTCTTC
CDR3: CASSGRQGGALYNEQFF

V: TRBV7-2
size: NA
length: 15
J: TRBJ2-2
D: NA
DNA: TGTGTCAGCAGCTTAGCTGGGTTGCACACCGGGGAGCTGTTTTTT
CDR3: CVSSLAGLHTGELFF

V: TRBV5-6
size: NA
length: 12
J: TRBJ2-3
D: NA
DNA: TGTGCCAGCAGCTTGGGTCAAAGTGAGCAGTATTTT
CDR3: CASSLGQSEQYF

V: TRBV7-2
size: NA
length: 15
J: TRBJ2-7
D: TRBD2
DNA: TGTGCCAGCAGCTTAATAAGCGGGGGGACCTACGAGCAGTACTTC
CDR3: CASSLISGGTYEQYF

V: TRBV5-1
size: NA
length: 13
J: TRBJ2-1
D: NA
DNA: TGCGCCAGCAGCTTCAAGCAGGACAATGAGCAGTTCTTC
CDR3: CASSFKQDNEQFF

V: TRBV19
size: NA
length: 15
J: TRBJ2-2
D: TRBD1
DNA: TGTGCCACGCTCCAGGACAGGGGGATTTCCGGGGAGCTGTTTTTT
CDR3: CATLQDRGISGELFF

V: TRBV5-1
size: NA
length: 14
J: TRBJ2-3
D: TRBD2
DNA: TGCGCCAGCAGCACGGGGGGGGCCCCAGATACGCAGTATTTT
CDR3: CASSTGGAPDTQYF

V: TRBV7-3
size: few
length: 15
J: TRBJ1-1
D: NA
DNA: TGTGCCAGCAGCGCCCAGGGAAGTTTGAACACTGAAGCTTTCTTT
CDR3: CASSAQGSLNTEAFF

V: TRBV28
size: NA
length: 13
J: TRBJ2-2
D: NA
DNA: TGTGCCAGCAGTTTGAGGAACACCGGGGAGCTGTTTTTT
CDR3: CASSLRNTGELFF

V: TRBV4-1
size: NA
length: 15
J: TRBJ2-7
D: TRBD1
DNA: TGCGCCAGCAGCCAAGCCGGGACAGGGTTCGGCGAGCAGTACTTC
CDR3: CASSQAGTGFGEQYF

V: TRBV6-1
size: medium-sized
length: 18
J: TRBJ2-1
D: NA
DNA: TGTGCCAGCAGTGGGACTAGAGGGGGGTTAGCGGGTTACAATGAGCAGTTCTTC
CDR3: CASSGTRGGLAGYNEQFF

V: TRBV5-1
size: NA
length: 13
J: TRBJ1-2
D: NA
DNA: TGCGCCAGCAGTACTACAGGGACCTATGGCTACACCTTC
CDR3: CASSTTGTYGYTF

V: TRBV6-1
size: once
length: 16
J: TRBJ2-2
D: TRBD1
DNA: TGTGCCAGCAGTGGGGGACAGGGAGTCTACACCGGGGAGCTGTTTTTT
CDR3: CASSGGQGVYTGELFF

V: TRBV24-1
size: NA
length: 15
J: TRBJ1-4
D: TRBD1
DNA: TGTGCCACCAGTGAGGGGGGACAGGGAAGTGAAAAACTGTTTTTT
CDR3: CATSEGGQGSEKLFF

V: TRBV12-3/TRBV12-4
size: NA
length: 13
J: TRBJ1-2
D: NA
DNA: TGTGCCAGCAGTCTGGGGGTTGGGTATGGCTACACCTTC
CDR3: CASSLGVGYGYTF

V: TRBV3-1/TRBV3-2
size: NA
length: 15
J: TRBJ1-5
D: NA
DNA: TGTGCCAGCAGCCAAGATTTGGGAAATGATCAGCCCCAGCATTTT
CDR3: CASSQDLGNDQPQHF

V: TRBV6-2/TRBV6-3
size: NA
length: 17
J: TRBJ1-5
D: NA
DNA: TGTGCCAGCAGTTTCTATTTGGGAGCAGGCAGGGTCCAGCCCCAGCATTTT
CDR3: CASSFYLGAGRVQPQHF

V: TRBV10-1
size: NA
length: 13
J: TRBJ2-7
D: NA
DNA: TGCGCCAGCAGTGAAGCAGCCTCCTACGAGCAGTACTTC
CDR3: CASSEAASYEQYF

V: TRBV6-6
size: NA
length: 13
J: TRBJ1-2
D: NA
DNA: TGTGCCAGCAGCCGCGACACTAACTATGGCTACACCTTC
CDR3: CASSRDTNYGYTF

V: TRBV7-3
size: NA
length: 15
J: TRBJ2-2
D: NA
DNA: TGTGCCAGCAGCTTAGGCACAGGGAGCACCGGGGAGCTGTTTTTT
CDR3: CASSLGTGSTGELFF

V: TRBV9
size: NA
length: 14
J: TRBJ1-1
D: TRBD1
DNA: TGTGCCAGCAGCGGTCCAGGGGGAAACACTGAAGCTTTCTTT
CDR3: CASSGPGGNTEAFF

V: TRBV5-1
size: NA
length: 16
J: TRBJ2-1
D: TRBD2
DNA: TGCGCCAGCAGCTTGGGTACGGGACTAGCAGGCGATGAGCAGTTCTTC
CDR3: CASSLGTGLAGDEQFF

V: TRBV7-8
size: NA
length: 14
J: TRBJ2-5
D: TRBD1
DNA: TGTGCCAGCAGCCCCGGACAGGGCACGGAGACCCAGTACTTC
CDR3: CASSPGQGTETQYF

V: TRBV28
size: NA
length: 15
J: TRBJ1-5
D: NA
DNA: TGTGCCAGCTCCCCGGGGGGCGCTTCCAATCAGCCCCAGCATTTT
CDR3: CASSPGGASNQPQHF

V: TRBV18
size: NA
length: 13
J: TRBJ2-7
D: NA
DNA: TGTGCCAGCTCACTCGACAAGAACTACGAGCAGTACTTC
CDR3: CASSLDKNYEQYF

V: TRBV4-3
size: once
length: 13
J: TRBJ1-2
D: NA
DNA: TGCGCCAGCAGCCAAACAGGGTTTGGTGGCTACACCTTC
CDR3: CASSQTGFGGYTF

V: TRBV24-1
size: NA
length: 19
J: TRBJ2-3
D: TRBD2
DNA: TGTGCCACCAGTGATTTGCGAGGGACTAGCGCGGGGGATACGAATACGCAGTATTTT
CDR3: CATSDLRGTSAGDTNTQYF

V: TRBV20-1
size: NA
length: 11
J: TRBJ2-5
D: NA
DNA: TGCAGTGCCCTCCACCAAGAGACCCAGTACTTC
CDR3: CSALHQETQYF

V: TRBV6-2/TRBV6-3
size: NA
length: 16
J: TRBJ2-1
D: TRBD1
DNA: TGTGCCAGCAGTTACTCGGACCGGGGACAGAACAATGAGCAGTTCTTC
CDR3: CASSYSDRGQNNEQFF

V: TRBV18
size: NA
length: 16
J: TRBJ1-3
D: NA
DNA: TGTGCCAGCTCATCGGTAGGAGCGAACTCTGGAAACACCATATATTTT
CDR3: CASSSVGANSGNTIYF

V: TRBV6-1
size: NA
length: 15
J: TRBJ2-7
D: TRBD1
DNA: TGTGCCAGCAGTGAAGGACAGGGCAGGGGATACGAGCAGTACTTC
CDR3: CASSEGQGRGYEQYF

V: TRBV7-9
size: NA
length: 14
J: TRBJ1-2
D: TRBD1
DNA: TGTGCCAGCAGCCCCAGGGGGAGTGCCTATGGCTACACCTTC
CDR3: CASSPRGSAYGYTF

V: TRBV7-9
size: NA
length: 12
J: TRBJ2-7
D: NA
DNA: TGTGCCAGCAGCTTGGTGGGGAACGAGCAGTACTTC
CDR3: CASSLVGNEQYF

V: TRBV19
size: NA
length: 13
J: TRBJ1-3
D: NA
DNA: TGTGCCACCCGAACGTTGGATGGAAACACCATATATTTT
CDR3: CATRTLDGNTIYF

V: TRBV3-1/TRBV3-2
size: NA
length: 14
J: TRBJ1-3
D: NA
DNA: TGTGCCAGCAGCCTACAGGTTTCTGGAAACACCATATATTTT
CDR3: CASSLQVSGNTIYF

V: TRBV5-1
size: NA
length: 13
J: TRBJ1-1
D: NA
DNA: TGCGCCAGCAGCTTCGGCAGTGGGTATGAAGCTTTCTTT
CDR3: CASSFGSGYEAFF

V: TRBV9
size: once
length: 15
J: TRBJ2-7
D: TRBD1
DNA: TGTGCCAGCAGCGGCGGACAGGGGGGATCCTACGAGCAGTACTTC
CDR3: CASSGGQGGSYEQYF

V: TRBV9
size: NA
length: 19
J: TRBJ1-1
D: TRBD1
DNA: TGTGCCAGCAGCGTAGGAGTAGGGACAGGGAGGACAAAGAACACTGAAGCTTTCTTT
CDR3: CASSVGVGTGRTKNTEAFF

V: TRBV28
size: NA
length: 15
J: TRBJ1-2
D: TRBD1
DNA: TGTGCCAGCAGTTTGCAACAGGGGATTAACTATGGCTACACCTTC
CDR3: CASSLQQGINYGYTF

V: TRBV6-2/TRBV6-3
size: NA
length: 15
J: TRBJ2-1
D: TRBD2
DNA: TGTGCCAGCAGCCCGATAGCGGGGGGGCTGAATGAGCAGTTCTTC
CDR3: CASSPIAGGLNEQFF

V: TRBV7-8
size: NA
length: 16
J: TRBJ1-2
D: NA
DNA: TGTGCCAGCAGCTTAGACGGGGCGCCTGCTAACTATGGCTACACCTTC
CDR3: CASSLDGAPANYGYTF

V: TRBV5-1
size: NA
length: 15
J: TRBJ2-3
D: TRBD2
DNA: TGCGCCAGCAGCTTGGGGGCTAGCGGGGGAGATACGCAGTATTTT
CDR3: CASSLGASGGDTQYF

V: TRBV2
size: once
length: 16
J: TRBJ2-7
D: TRBD1
DNA: TGTGCCAGCAGGACCCTGGGACAGGGTTTGAGGTACGAGCAGTACTTC
CDR3: CASRTLGQGLRYEQYF

V: TRBV7-2
size: NA
length: 12
J: TRBJ2-7
D: NA
DNA: TGTGCCAGCAGCTTAGTTGGGTACGAGCAGTACTTC
CDR3: CASSLVGYEQYF

V: TRBV5-4
size: NA
length: 13
J: TRBJ1-1
D: NA
DNA: TGTGCCAGCAGCTTGTCCGGGGTAGGAGGAGCTTTCTTT
CDR3: CASSLSGVGGAFF

V: TRBV3-1/TRBV3-2
size: NA
length: 15
J: TRBJ2-1
D: TRBD2
DNA: TGTGCCAGCAGCCGAACTAGCGGGGGGGACAATGAGCAGTTCTTC
CDR3: CASSRTSGGDNEQFF

V: TRBV13
size: NA
length: 16
J: TRBJ2-2
D: NA
DNA: TGTGCCAGCAGCTTTTCAGTTTATTCGGACACCGGGGAGCTGTTTTTT
CDR3: CASSFSVYSDTGELFF

V: TRBV12-3/TRBV12-4
size: NA
length: 13
J: TRBJ1-3
D: NA
DNA: TGTGCCAGCAGGATCGCGGGGGGAAACACCATATATTTT
CDR3: CASRIAGGNTIYF

V: TRBV5-1
size: NA
length: 15
J: TRBJ2-3
D: NA
DNA: TGCGCCAGCAGCTTGGCCGGAGGGTCAGGGGGTACGCAGTATTTT
CDR3: CASSLAGGSGGTQYF